This section outlines one T cell receptor (beta chain) sequence together with its context. Its target is not known. CDR1 MNHEY and CDR2 SVGAGI come from the germline V gene. CDR3 size: 13 residues. Trimming cost V 2 bases and J 8 bases, with 12 bases left between them. The sample belongs to a study of T cell repertoires in cytomegalovirus infection. As for the study in general: Both CMV infection and a matching HLA type were indicated by public TCR beta signatures.

TCRdb reanalysed the reads using MiXCR and keeps one entry per CDR3 protein. The profile covers about 180,000 distinct CDR3 sequences, with about 22% appearing a single time and roughly 25% taken by the ten largest. The source is a human donor in good health (CMV status not recorded). Some clones in this sample may be carry-over from other donors' samples. The chain joins TRBV6-5 to TRBJ1-1, with D tentatively TRBD1 (6 bases). Sample: CD8+ T cells from cultured PBMCs, taken from culture after CMV antigen stimulation. The CDR3 DNA reads as TGTGCCAGCAGTTACGGGGCGGGGGCAGAAGCTTTCTTT. Residues: CASSYGAGAEAFF.